This T cell receptor (beta chain) derives from a study of a mutant IDH1 vaccine in newly diagnosed glioma. Study details: Treated patients, averaging around 40 years, were roughly 60% male and roughly 40% female. Study-level findings and limits: Overall, almost 95% of patients had vaccine-induced immune responses.

Time point defined: week 47, end of study. Vaccination comprised doses that each held 300 ug of mutant IDH1 20-mer peptide, plus topical imiquimod. Trimming took 1 base from V and 1 from J, leaving 1 base between them. The CDR3 totals 12 residues. Germline V gene data show CDR1 as SEHNR and CDR2 as FQNEAQ (reference sequence). Profiling relied on immunoSEQ multiplex PCR, and the TCRdb table lists in-frame clones only, not all of them. The sample lists over 30,000 clones; around nine tenths were seen once. To note about this clone: The antigen remains undetermined.

This TCR derives from a woman between 40 and 50 years old with glioma. The V call is TRBV7-9, the J call TRBJ1-2; D call uncertain. The source was PBMCs, collected from a glioma patient whose treatment included an IDH1 peptide vaccine. This chain's CDR3 is CASSLVNYGYTF. In nucleotides, the CDR3 is TGTGCCAGCAGCTTAGTTAACTATGGCTACACCTTC.